Following are 22 T cell receptor beta chains from one sample sequenced in a study of shared clonotypes between healthy human individuals. The method was immunoSEQ multiplex PCR; TCRdb's version includes in-frame clones alone and lacks a portion of them. This sample has millions of clones, with under 95% found just once. Terminally differentiated effector memory CD45RA+ cells were excluded by CCR7 positive selection of CD45RO-negative cells. Sample: naive CD8+ T cells from PBMCs. These receptors originate from a man aged 18 to 35 in good health. Some clones in this sample may be carry-over from other donors' samples.

The chain couples TRBV5-6 to TRBJ1-1; D is ambiguous. The CDR3 has 13 amino acids. From germline, CDR1 is SGHDT and CDR2 YYEEEE. The V and J ends lost 0 bases and 2 bases respectively, with 5 bases between them. CDR3 DNA: TGTGCCAGCAGCTTGGCCAGAAACACTGAAGCTTTCTTT. This codes for CASSLARNTEAFF. Complete variable domain (other parts from reference TRBV5-6 and TRBJ1-1): DAGVTQSPTHLIKTRGQQVTLRCSPKSGHDTVSWYQQALGQGPQFIFQYYEEEERQRGNFPDRFSGHQFPNYSSELNVNALLLGDSALYLCASSLARNTEAFFGQGTRLTVV.

Comments on this clone: Other DNA sequences of this sample code for an identical CDR3. The V call is TRBV5-4, the J call TRBJ2-1; D gene ambiguous. CDR3 length equals 12 residues. Trimming took 2 bases from V and 4 from J, leaving 4 bases between them. Germline loops: CDR1 SGHNT, CDR2 YYREEE (reference sequence). The CDR3 DNA is TGTGCCAGCAGCTTTGGGTACAATGAGCAGTTCTTC. Translated: CASSFGYNEQFF.

Only a few counts were recorded for this clone. The gene calls are TRBV28 and TRBJ1-1; D remains ambiguous. The germline V and J ends were trimmed by 2 bases and 0 bases, with 10 bases remaining between them. The CDR3 extends over 15 amino acids. Germline lookup yields CDR1 MDHEN and CDR2 SYDVKM. CDR3 protein: CASSLLMTVNTEAFF. The CDR3 coding sequence is TGTGCCAGCAGTTTACTGATGACGGTGAACACTGAAGCTTTCTTT. The variable domain in full, completed from reference TRBV28 and TRBJ1-1, reads DVKVTQSSRYLVKRTGEKVFLECVQDMDHENMFWYRQDPGLGLRLIYFSYDVKMKEKGDIPEGYSVSREKKERFSLILESASTNQTSMYLCASSLLMTVNTEAFFGQGTRLTVV.

Concerning this clone itself: Other nucleotide sequences from this sample produce the same CDR3. CDR3 DNA sequence: TGCAGCGTGGTTGGCGGCTACGAGCAGTACTTC. Its protein is CSVVGGYEQYF. The chain employs TRBV29-1 and TRBJ2-7; D is undetermined. V shed 6 bases and J shed 3 bases, with 9 bases lying between them. The CDR3 covers 11 residues. Germline-derived CDR1 and CDR2 are SQVTM and ANQGSEA.

This CDR3 is CSVDPTYNEQFF. The CDR3, as DNA: TGCAGCGTTGACCCCACTTACAATGAGCAGTTCTTC. The chain links TRBV29-1 to TRBJ2-1; D ambiguous. The V end lost 3 bases, the J end lost 4 bases, and 7 bases lay between the germline ends. CDR1 is SQVTM, CDR2 ANQGSEA, per germline. The CDR3 is made up of 12 amino acids.

This clone occurred once. The chain joins TRBV27 to TRBJ2-3; the match to TRBD2 covers 10 bases. The CDR3 covers 16 residues. With V trimmed by 3 bases and J by 5 bases, 8 bases remained unmatched. The germline CDR1 and CDR2 sequences are MNHEY and SMNVEV (reference sequence). The CDR3 spells CASSFSGRYAGDTQYF. The CDR3 nucleotides read TGTGCCAGCAGTTTTAGCGGGAGGTACGCGGGAGATACGCAGTATTTT.

This rearrangement joins TRBV14 to TRBJ1-1; no definite D call. Germline values: CDR1 SGHDN, CDR2 FVKESK. Trimming shortened V by 4 bases and J by 5 bases, and 11 bases separated the two germline ends. This CDR3 has 13 residues. CDR3 sequence (DNA): TGTGCCAGCAGCCTTATCGGGGTTACTGAAGCTTTCTTT. It specifies CASSLIGVTEAFF.

Comment on this clone: Other DNA sequences in this specimen translate into the identical CDR3. J is TRBJ2-2 and V is TRBV27; D is uncertain. Germline-derived CDR1 and CDR2 are MNHEY and SMNVEV (reference sequence). Trimming shortened V by 1 base and J by 0 bases, and 3 bases separated the two germline ends. CDR3 size: 14 residues. The CDR3 nucleotides read TGTGCCAGCAGTTTATTACCGAACACCGGGGAGCTGTTTTTT. Protein sequence: CASSLLPNTGELFF.

The V call is TRBV27, the J call TRBJ2-7; 8 bases line up with TRBD1. The junction had 8 bases not matched to a gene; V was cut back by 5 bases and J by 5 bases. Germline V gene lookup returns CDR1 MNHEY and CDR2 SMNVEV (reference sequence). This CDR3 spans 14 amino acids. The CDR3 protein is CASSQDRVAHEQYF. CDR3 sequence (DNA): TGTGCCAGCAGTCAGGACAGGGTTGCCCACGAGCAGTACTTC.

This clone was seen just once. The rearrangement links TRBV27 to TRBJ1-1, with D uncertain. Trimming removed 5 bases from V and 1 base from J, with 11 bases in between. The CDR3 consists of 14 residues. Per germline, CDR1 MNHEY and CDR2 SMNVEV (reference sequence). The DNA of the CDR3 is TGTGCCAGCAGTGTGATGGCGGGGAACACTGAAGCTTTCTTT. This encodes CASSVMAGNTEAFF.

The V gene is TRBV28, the J gene TRBJ2-7, with D possibly being TRBD2 (7 bases). Trimming cost V 6 bases and J 2 bases, with 17 bases left between them. The CDR3 is made up of 15 amino acids. The germline V gene encodes CDR1 MDHEN and CDR2 SYDVKM. DNA for the CDR3: TGTGCCAGCAGCCTAGGGAGGGGGAATACCTACGAGCAGTACTTC. Residues: CASSLGRGNTYEQYF.

The chain employs TRBV7-3 and TRBJ2-5, with D unresolved. V lost 2 bases to trimming and J lost 4 bases, with 8 bases between them. The CDR3 loop spans 13 amino acids. From germline, CDR1 is SGHTA and CDR2 FQGTGA. DNA of the CDR3: TGTGCCAGCAGCTTATGGGCGCGAGAGACCCAGTACTTC. Translated, it gives CASSLWARETQYF.

The chain joins TRBV6-5 to TRBJ2-3, with unresolved D. Trimming pared 2 bases from V and 1 base from J, leaving 7 bases between. From germline, CDR1 is MNHEY and CDR2 SVGAGI. This CDR3 has 14 amino acids. Here the CDR3 DNA reads TGTGCCAGCAGTTACGTAGAAGGCACAGATACGCAGTATTTT. It encodes CASSYVEGTDTQYF.

This chain connects TRBV9 to TRBJ2-3, with 7 bases that match TRBD2. The germline CDR1 and CDR2 sequences are SGDLS and YYNGEE. The CDR3 covers 14 residues. The junction had 5 bases not matched to a gene; V was cut back by 4 bases and J by 3 bases. CDR3 loop: CASSPDGGTDTQYF. The CDR3 DNA follows: TGTGCCAGCAGCCCCGACGGGGGGACAGATACGCAGTATTTT.

The rearrangement joins TRBV7-9 to TRBJ1-2; TRBD1 is a possible D gene (5 bases). The CDR3 consists of 12 residues. Germline values: CDR1 SEHNR, CDR2 FQNEAQ (reference sequence). The V and J ends lost 4 bases and 8 bases respectively, with 11 bases between them. Here the CDR3 reads CASSSGRGGYTF. The CDR3 nucleotides are TGTGCCAGCAGCTCAGGACGGGGCGGCTACACCTTC.

In this sample, this clone turned up once. CDR3 region: CASSRGGARTEAFF. CDR3 bases: TGCGCCAGCAGCCGAGGGGGCGCGCGAACTGAAGCTTTCTTT. This chain joins TRBV4-1 and TRBJ1-1, with 7 bases aligning to TRBD1. This CDR3 is built from 14 residues. Germline lookup yields CDR1 MGHRA and CDR2 YSYEKL. J gave up 5 bases and V 4 bases, and 7 bases lay outside the gene matches.

The chain carries TRBV7-8 and TRBJ2-2; 11 bases map to TRBD1. The V gene's germline CDR1 is SGHVS and CDR2 FQNEAQ. After removal of 2 bases from V and 4 bases from J, the junction contained 6 bases not matched to a gene. This CDR3 region has 17 residues. The CDR3 DNA reads TGTGCCAGCAGCTTACTCGGTGGGACAGGGGGCACCGGGGAGCTGTTTTTT. Translation: CASSLLGGTGGTGELFF.

The V and J genes are TRBV7-9 and TRBJ2-7, with 7 bases aligning to TRBD2. Germline-derived CDR1 and CDR2 are SEHNR and FQNEAQ (reference sequence). V lost 6 bases, J lost 4 bases, and 9 bases stayed unmatched. The CDR3 is 14 residues long. The CDR3 is CASRVGGGAYEQYF. As DNA, the CDR3 is TGTGCCAGCAGGGTTGGGGGAGGGGCGTACGAGCAGTACTTC.

This sequence joins TRBV27 and TRBJ2-7; tentatively, D is TRBD1 or TRBD2 (5 bases each). Germline CDR1 MNHEY, CDR2 SMNVEV (reference sequence). Trimming pared 5 bases from V and 0 bases from J, leaving 17 bases between. CDR3 length: 16 residues. CDR3 sequence: CASSGTSFSLSYEQYF. The DNA for the CDR3 is TGTGCCAGCAGTGGGACCTCCTTCAGCCTCTCCTACGAGCAGTACTTC.

V and J are TRBV4-3 and TRBJ2-1, with 9 bases matching TRBD2. This CDR3 is built from 16 residues. The germline gives CDR1 LGHNA, CDR2 YSLEER. Unmatched junction bases numbered 15, after V lost 7 bases and J lost 8 bases. Here the CDR3 DNA reads TGCGCCAGCACCCTGTCTAGCGGGACGACTTTTCATGAGCAGTTCTTC. The encoded protein is CASTLSSGTTFHEQFF.

This clone has just a few counts. The rearrangement uses TRBV15 and TRBJ1-2; 9 bases map to TRBD1. CDR1 and CDR2 (germline): LNHNV, YYDKDF (reference sequence). J lost 7 bases, V lost 2 bases, and 8 bases had no gene match. This CDR3 is 15 amino acids long. The CDR3 region has the DNA TGTGCCACCAGCAGACCTGGGACAGGGCGAATTGGCTACACCTTC. This gives the protein CATSRPGTGRIGYTF.

The chain employs TRBV27 and TRBJ2-2; D possibly corresponds to TRBD2 (6 bases). V lost 3 bases to trimming and J lost 5 bases, with 13 bases between them. Germline CDR1 reads MNHEY; CDR2 reads SMNVEV (reference sequence). The CDR3 is 15 amino acids. The CDR3 loop is CASSFRGMGTGELFF. The CDR3 nucleotides read TGTGCCAGCAGTTTTCGGGGGATGGGTACCGGGGAGCTGTTTTTT.